This is a list of T cell receptor beta chains from one sample in a study of vaccination effects on CD4 cells after COVID-19. These receptors lack a known antigen. The table came from immunoSEQ multiplex PCR; TCRdb's copy has only in-frame clones and leaves some out. The data show about 46,000 clones, about four fifths seen once. Source: CD4+ T cells from PBMCs cultured with HCoV-OC43 spike peptides, taken after COVID-19 vaccination. Source of these receptors: a human donor who received a COVID-19 vaccine. Each CDR3 is given with its conserved first and last residue. The D gene is left open where the match is weak. The size of a clone is reported for some rows only, either as once, few or many, or as a class for expanded clones.

j_call clone_size v_call d_call cdr3_nt cdr3_aa
TRBJ1-3 . TRBV6-5 . TGTGCCAGCAGTTACTCAGTGCAACAGGGAAACACCATATATTTT CASSYSVQQGNTIYF
TRBJ2-5 . TRBV5-4 . TGTGCCAGCAGCTTCTTCGGTCAGGGAGGCCAAGAGACCCAGTACTTC CASSFFGQGGQETQYF
TRBJ2-6 . TRBV6-1 . TGTGCCAGCAGTGAAATGGAGAGCTCTGGGGCCAACGTCCTGACTTTC CASSEMESSGANVLTF
TRBJ1-1 . TRBV5-1 . TGCGCCAGCAGAGCTGGGAACATTGAAGCTTTCTTT CASRAGNIEAFF
TRBJ2-7 . TRBV3-1/TRBV3-2 . TGTGCCAGCAGCCAAGCGGGGCCCTACGAGCAGTACTTC CASSQAGPYEQYF
TRBJ1-2 . TRBV6-1 . TGTGCCAGCAGTGAAGACCCCTTGGGGGGCCGTGGCTACACCTTC CASSEDPLGGRGYTF
TRBJ2-1 . TRBV10-3 TRBD2 TGTGCCTCCAGGGTAGCGGGATCCTCCTACAATGAGCAGTTCTTC CASRVAGSSYNEQFF
TRBJ1-1 . TRBV13 . TGTGCCAGCAGCTTAGGAGGGACCAAAAGGGCTTTCTTT CASSLGGTKRAFF
TRBJ1-1 few TRBV7-8 . TGTGCCAGCAGCTTAGGTTCAGGATGGAACACTGAAGCTTTCTTT CASSLGSGWNTEAFF
TRBJ1-4 . TRBV6-5 . TGTGCCAGCAGCCATGACAGTACCCAGGCAAAACTGTTTTTT CASSHDSTQAKLFF
TRBJ2-2 . TRBV5-1 . TGCGCCAGCAGCCCTCAAACTAGTTCCAACACCGGGGAGCTGTTTTTT CASSPQTSSNTGELFF
TRBJ2-7 . TRBV6-5 TRBD2 TGTGCCAGCAGTTACTCGGGACTAGCGGACCACTACGAGCAGTACTTC CASSYSGLADHYEQYF
TRBJ2-1 . TRBV18 TRBD2 TGTGCCAGCTCACCAGACTTGGGCGGGGGGGCCAATGAGCAGTTCTTC CASSPDLGGGANEQFF
TRBJ2-1 . TRBV4-2 . TGTGCCAGCCGCCCCGGGGGCAATGAGCAGTTCTTC CASRPGGNEQFF
TRBJ2-3 . TRBV6-4 TRBD2 TGTGCCAGCAGTGACTCAGCTAGCGGGGGGGACACAGATACGCAGTATTTT CASSDSASGGDTDTQYF